The 20 T cell receptor beta chains below come from one sample, sequenced in a study of control samples from healthy donors and cancer patients. Profiling relied on immunoSEQ multiplex PCR, and the TCRdb table lists in-frame clones only, not all of them. Of some 100,000 clones in the sample, about 91% were seen once. Material for sequencing was blood. The source of these receptors is a man aged 30 to 39 in good health.

This chain uses TRBV3-1 (or the pseudogene TRBV3-2) with TRBJ2-1, with TRBD1 matching 9 bases. CDR1 is LGHDT and CDR2 is YNNKEL in the germline V gene (reference sequence). J lost 2 bases, V lost 5 bases, and 7 bases had no gene match. CDR3 length equals 16 residues. The CDR3 reads CASSSLGTGTYNEQFF. CDR3 nucleotide sequence: TGTGCCAGCAGCTCTTTGGGGACAGGGACCTACAATGAGCAGTTCTTC.

This clone was recorded only once. CDR3: CASSLSLSEYEQYF. The DNA for the CDR3 is TGTGCCAGCAGCTTATCATTGTCTGAATACGAGCAGTACTTC. The V gene is TRBV7-2, the J gene TRBJ2-7, with D uncertain. The germline CDR1 and CDR2 sequences are SGHTA and FQGNSA. V was cut by 2 bases and J by 4 bases, with 12 bases left in between. CDR3 length: 14 residues.

The count of this clone is one. The rearrangement joins TRBV4-1 to TRBJ2-7, with D tentatively TRBD1 (7 bases). Germline V gene sequence: CDR1 MGHRA, CDR2 YSYEKL. The germline V and J ends were trimmed by 1 base and 2 bases, with 12 bases remaining between them. This CDR3 has 15 amino acids. The CDR3 spells CASSQGQGGTYEQYF. The CDR3, as DNA: TGCGCCAGCAGCCAAGGCCAGGGGGGAACCTACGAGCAGTACTTC.

This clone was detected a few times. The chain joins TRBV5-1 to TRBJ2-3, with 10 bases fitting TRBD2. Germline trimming cut 3 bases from V and 2 bases from J; bases unmatched to any gene: 24. This CDR3 has 22 amino acids. The germline gives CDR1 SGHRS, CDR2 YFSETQ. The CDR3 region has the DNA TGCGCCAGCAGCTGGGGGGTCTTAGCGGGAGGTAACCCCGAATACCTCACAGATACGCAGTATTTT. Amino acid sequence: CASSWGVLAGGNPEYLTDTQYF.

This clone showed up just a few times. The CDR3 protein is CASSLGRLRTF. CDR3 bases: TGTGCCAGCAGCTTGGGAAGGCTTCGCACCTTC. This chain connects TRBV5-6 to TRBJ1-2; D not resolved. Germline CDR1 SGHDT, CDR2 YYEEEE. Trimming took off 0 bases at V and 13 bases at J, with 10 bases between the two ends. The CDR3 is 11 residues long.

This chain uses TRBV13 with TRBJ1-2; TRBD1 matches 7 bases. From germline, CDR1 is PRHDT and CDR2 FYEKMQ (reference sequence). The V gene end was trimmed by 0 bases and the J gene end by 0 bases; junction bases not matched to a gene: 1. The length of the CDR3 is 15 residues. The CDR3 DNA reads TGTGCCAGCAGCTTAGGACAGGGGACTAACTATGGCTACACCTTC. It translates to CASSLGQGTNYGYTF. The whole variable domain, remainder taken from reference TRBV13 and TRBJ1-2, is AAGVIQSPRHLIKEKRETATLKCYPIPRHDTVYWYQQGPGQDPQFLISFYEKMQSDKGSIPDRFSAQQFSDYHSELNMSSLELGDSALYFCASSLGQGTNYGYTFGSGTRLTVV.

The CDR3 DNA follows: TGCAGCGTTGGGGTACAGGGCCAGGGCGGCTACACCTTC. This gives the protein CSVGVQGQGGYTF. The chain carries TRBV29-1 and TRBJ1-2; tentative D call: TRBD1 (6 bases). The germline gives CDR1 SQVTM, CDR2 ANQGSEA. V lost 4 bases to trimming and J lost 8 bases, with 17 bases between them. This CDR3 has 13 residues.

This sequence joins TRBV2 and TRBJ2-2; 9 bases are shared with TRBD1. Germline trimming cut 6 bases from V and 4 bases from J; bases unmatched to any gene: 6. Germline CDR1 reads SNHLY; CDR2 reads FYNNEI. This CDR3 has 15 residues. This chain's CDR3 is CASSETGGITGELFF. CDR3 DNA sequence: TGTGCCAGCAGCGAAACAGGGGGCATCACCGGGGAGCTGTTTTTT.

Regarding this clone: The identical CDR3 is also encoded by other nucleotide sequences in the sample. J is TRBJ1-1 and V is TRBV4-1, with D perhaps TRBD1 (5 bases). V shed 2 bases and J shed 4 bases, with 8 bases lying between them. The CDR3 has 13 amino acids. Germline CDR1 MGHRA, CDR2 YSYEKL. The CDR3 region has the DNA TGCGCCAGCAGCCAACAGGGATCCACTGAAGCTTTCTTT. Amino acids: CASSQQGSTEAFF.

The chain carries TRBV5-8 and TRBJ1-2; no reliable D call. CDR3 size: 13 residues. Trimming pared 6 bases from V and 1 base from J, leaving 10 bases between. CDR1 is SGHTS and CDR2 is YDEGEE in the germline V gene. The CDR3 DNA follows: TGTGCCAGCAACAAGGATATTAACTATGGCTACACCTTC. It is translated as CASNKDINYGYTF.

This sequence joins TRBV5-4 and TRBJ2-3; maybe TRBD1 (6 bases). V was pared by 0 bases and J by 6 bases, with 11 bases between. The CDR3 is 14 amino acids. Per the germline V gene, CDR1 is SGHNT and CDR2 is YYREEE (reference sequence). The DNA for the CDR3 is TGTGCCAGCAGCTTGGGACAGGAGTTCGATACGCAGTATTTT. Translating gives CASSLGQEFDTQYF.

The J gene is TRBJ2-5, the V gene TRBV19; TRBD2 aligns across 7 bases. V was clipped by 4 bases and J by 5 bases; unmatched bases: 10. Germline V gene sequence: CDR1 LNHDA, CDR2 SQIVND (reference sequence). This CDR3 has 15 residues. CDR3 region: CASSRRRTSRETQYF. Here the CDR3 DNA reads TGTGCCAGTAGTAGACGACGGACTAGTCGGGAGACCCAGTACTTC.

This chain joins TRBV7-2 and TRBJ1-4; D call uncertain. The CDR3 has 15 amino acids. The V gene lost 1 base and the J gene lost 3 bases, with 9 bases spanning the gap. Germline CDR1 SGHTA, CDR2 FQGNSA. In DNA form, the CDR3 reads TGTGCCAGCAGCTTAGGTGGTTTGGCTAATGAAAAACTGTTTTTT. Translated, it gives CASSLGGLANEKLFF.

CDR3: CASRTGTSGSVDTQYF. The CDR3 DNA sequence: TGCGCCAGCAGGACCGGGACTAGCGGGAGTGTGGATACGCAGTATTTT. The rearrangement joins TRBV5-1 to TRBJ2-3; 14 positions agree with TRBD2. This CDR3 region has 16 residues. Germline V gene data show CDR1 as SGHRS and CDR2 as YFSETQ. The J segment lost 6 bases and the V segment lost 5 bases, leaving 8 bases of the junction unmatched. The full variable domain, in which reference TRBV5-1 and TRBJ2-3 provide the parts outside the CDR3, is KAGVTQTPRYLIKTRGQQVTLSCSPISGHRSVSWYQQTPGQGLQFLFEYFSETQRNKGNFPGRFSGRQFSNSRSEMNVSTLELGDSALYLCASRTGTSGSVDTQYFGPGTRLTVL.

CDR3 sequence reads: CASSAAPRTEAFF. The CDR3 DNA is TGTGCCAGCAGCGCCGCCCCTAGGACTGAAGCTTTCTTT. The chain carries TRBV9 and TRBJ1-1; unclear D gene. V lost 3 bases and J lost 5, with 11 bases in between. Germline lookup yields CDR1 SGDLS and CDR2 YYNGEE. The CDR3 sequence is 13 residues long. The variable domain in full, completed from reference TRBV9 and TRBJ1-1, reads DSGVTQTPKHLITATGQRVTLRCSPRSGDLSVYWYQQSLDQGLQFLIQYYNGEERAKGNILERFSAQQFPDLHSELNLSSLELGDSALYFCASSAAPRTEAFFGQGTRLTVV.

The chain uses TRBV20-1 and TRBJ2-7; 13 positions agree with TRBD2. CDR3 length: 16 amino acids. Germline V gene sequence: CDR1 DFQATT, CDR2 SNEGSKA (reference sequence). Trimming took 6 bases from V and 0 from J; bases not matched to a gene: 8. DNA for the CDR3: TGCAGTGCCAGTGGACTAGCGGGAGAACCCTCCTACGAGCAGTACTTC. It is translated as CSASGLAGEPSYEQYF.

This rearrangement joins TRBV9 to TRBJ1-5; D is possibly TRBD1 (5 bases). This CDR3 is built from 16 residues. Per the germline V gene, CDR1 is SGDLS and CDR2 is YYNGEE. Trimming shortened V by 1 base and J by 1 base, and 12 bases separated the two germline ends. Here the CDR3 DNA reads TGTGCCAGCAGCGTAAGTGGGGAGGGGAGCAATCAGCCCCAGCATTTT. The encoded protein is CASSVSGEGSNQPQHF. The full variable domain, its missing parts supplied by reference TRBV9 and TRBJ1-5, is DSGVTQTPKHLITATGQRVTLRCSPRSGDLSVYWYQQSLDQGLQFLIQYYNGEERAKGNILERFSAQQFPDLHSELNLSSLELGDSALYFCASSVSGEGSNQPQHFGDGTRLSIL.

V and J are TRBV24-1 and TRBJ2-3; 8 nucleotides agree with TRBD1. The germline V gene has CDR1 KGHDR and CDR2 SFDVKD. Losses at the gene ends were 8 bases for V and 3 bases for J; bases not matched to a gene: 3. The CDR3 is 13 amino acids. The CDR3 spells CATKDRETDTQYF. The CDR3 coding sequence is TGTGCCACCAAGGACAGGGAAACAGATACGCAGTATTTT.

The rearrangement links TRBV21-1 to TRBJ1-6; the DNA was not compared with TRBD1, the D call given in the table. TRBV21-1 is designated a pseudogene. The CDR3 contains 14 residues. Written as DNA, the CDR3 is TGTGCCAGCAGCCAGGGACACCTCAATTCACCCCTCCACTTT. This codes for CASSQGHLNSPLHF.

CDR3 DNA sequence: TGCAGCGTCCGGAGTCGGGTGGGGTACAATGAGCAGTTCTTC. Translated: CSVRSRVGYNEQFF. The chain is built from TRBV29-1 and TRBJ2-1; unclear D gene. Per germline, CDR1 SQVTM and CDR2 ANQGSEA. Trimming stripped 6 bases from V and 4 bases from J, with 16 bases between. The CDR3 covers 14 residues.